The 30 T cell receptor beta chains below were found in one sample sequenced in a study of cytomegalovirus exposure and HLA in healthy donors. PCR primers comprised 60 Vbeta and 13 Jbeta primers. The repertoire was sequenced with immunoSEQ multiplex PCR; TCRdb's copy has only in-frame clones and lacks some. Of about 96,000 clones listed, 65% to 85% are singletons. What was sequenced was PBMCs. These receptors were obtained from a female donor in good health and CMV-seropositive.

This clone has at least ten counts. The J gene is TRBJ1-5, the V gene TRBV6-5; 7 nucleotides line up with TRBD1. Germline assignment: CDR1 MNHEY and CDR2 SVGAGI. Trimming removed 2 bases from V and 4 bases from J; junction bases left unmatched: 8. There are 16 residues in the CDR3. The CDR3 region has the DNA TGTGCCAGCAGTTACGCTTGGGCAGGGGGGAATCAGCCCCAGCATTTT. Translated: CASSYAWAGGNQPQHF.

The chain couples TRBV30 to TRBJ1-4; D call uncertain. V lost 7 bases and J lost 1, with 13 bases in between. This CDR3 is 14 amino acids long. Germline V gene data show CDR1 as GTSNPN and CDR2 as SVGIG (reference sequence). The chain's CDR3 is CASSDGETNEKLFF. The CDR3 coding sequence is TGTGCCTCCTCGGACGGGGAAACTAATGAAAAACTGTTTTTT.

The V and J genes are TRBV7-9 and TRBJ1-1; D remains unclear. This CDR3 comprises 14 residues. The V gene lost 3 bases and the J gene lost 2 bases, with 10 bases spanning the gap. Germline V gene data show CDR1 as SEHNR and CDR2 as FQNEAQ (reference sequence). The CDR3 here is CASSFTRENTEAFF. The CDR3 coding sequence is TGTGCCAGCAGCTTTACGAGGGAAAACACTGAAGCTTTCTTT. The whole variable domain, filled in from reference TRBV7-9 and TRBJ1-1, reads DTGVSQNPRHKITKRGQNVTFRCDPISEHNRLYWYRQTLGQGPEFLTYFQNEAQLEKSRLLSDRFSAERPKGSFSTLEIQRTEQGDSAMYLCASSFTRENTEAFFGQGTRLTVV.

In its sample, this clone was seen a few times. The rearrangement uses TRBV9 and TRBJ1-1; D not certain. Germline-derived CDR1 and CDR2 are SGDLS and YYNGEE. Trimming pared 1 base from V and 7 bases from J, leaving 17 bases between. This CDR3 has 15 amino acids. The CDR3 loop reads CASSVKDGGFSEAFF. DNA for the CDR3: TGTGCCAGCAGCGTAAAGGACGGAGGCTTTAGTGAAGCTTTCTTT.

The chain links TRBV12-5 to TRBJ1-1; TRBD1 matches 8 bases. The CDR3 runs to 17 residues. The V and J ends lost 2 bases and 7 bases, in that order; junction bases with no gene match: 15. CDR1 LGHNT and CDR2 FRNRAP come from the germline V gene. In nucleotides, the CDR3 is TGTGCTAGTGGTTTGTATCGGGTGACAGGGGCCTTTGATGAAGCTTTCTTT. It yields the protein CASGLYRVTGAFDEAFF. Based on the CDR3 plus reference TRBV12-5 and TRBJ1-1, the full variable domain is DARVTQTPRHKVTEMGQEVTMRCQPILGHNTVFWYRQTMMQGLELLAYFRNRAPLDDSGMPKDRFSAEMPDATLATLKIQPSEPRDSAVYFCASGLYRVTGAFDEAFFGQGTRLTVV.

V and J are TRBV19 and TRBJ2-2; no firm D call. The CDR3 is 14 residues long. Trimming pared 5 bases from V and 0 bases from J, leaving 7 bases between. The germline CDR1 and CDR2 sequences are LNHDA and SQIVND (reference sequence). The CDR3 loop is CASSAQTNTGELFF. CDR3 DNA: TGTGCCAGTAGTGCACAGACGAACACCGGGGAGCTGTTTTTT. The full variable domain, completed using reference TRBV19 and TRBJ2-2, is DGGITQSPKYLFRKEGQNVTLSCEQNLNHDAMYWYRQDPGQGLRLIYYSQIVNDFQKGDIAEGYSVSREKKESFPLTVTSAQKNPTAFYLCASSAQTNTGELFFGEGSRLTVL.

The chain is built from TRBV15 and TRBJ1-5; D uncertain. The CDR3 runs 15 residues. The ends were cut back, 7 bases at V and 3 bases at J, with 16 bases in the middle. The germline gives CDR1 LNHNV, CDR2 YYDKDF (reference sequence). CDR3 sequence reads: CATNRGIGHNQPQHF. For the CDR3, the DNA is TGTGCCACCAACCGGGGAATTGGGCACAATCAGCCCCAGCATTTT. The full variable domain, its missing parts supplied by reference TRBV15 and TRBJ1-5, is DAMVIQNPRYQVTQFGKPVTLSCSQTLNHNVMYWYQQKSSQAPKLLFHYYDKDFNNEADTPDNFQSRRPNTSFCFLDIRSPGLGDTAMYLCATNRGIGHNQPQHFGDGTRLSIL.

The V gene is TRBV28, the J gene TRBJ2-7, with 7 bases lining up with TRBD1. This CDR3 spans 21 amino acids. Germline V gene lookup returns CDR1 MDHEN and CDR2 SYDVKM. Trimming cost V 3 bases and J 0 bases; bases outside gene matches: 23. In DNA form, the CDR3 reads TGTGCCAGCAGTTTTAAATGGGGACAGAATTTCGGGACCCCGAGCTCCTACGAGCAGTACTTC. As protein: CASSFKWGQNFGTPSSYEQYF.

The chain couples TRBV7-9 to TRBJ2-3; 7 bases are a match to TRBD2. Per germline, CDR1 SEHNR and CDR2 FQNEAQ (reference sequence). CDR3 size: 15 residues. With 8 bases clipped from V and 0 bases from J, the junction kept 8 bases outside the gene matches. The CDR3 region has the DNA TGTGCCAGCTCTAAGCGGGACCCTAGCACAGATACGCAGTATTTT. Protein: CASSKRDPSTDTQYF.

The chain employs TRBV30 and TRBJ1-3; the D gene is possibly TRBD1 (6 bases). The germline gives CDR1 GTSNPN, CDR2 SVGIG (reference sequence). V was pared by 5 bases and J by 1 base, with 12 bases between. This CDR3 is built from 14 residues. The DNA for the CDR3 is TGTGCCTGGGCAAAGGGGGGGTCTGGAAACACCATATATTTT. It is translated as CAWAKGGSGNTIYF.

The chain employs TRBV5-6 and TRBJ2-7; TRBD1 aligns across 7 bases. The ends lost 0 bases at V and 0 bases at J; junction bases unmatched: 3. The CDR3 consists of 15 residues. CDR1 is SGHDT and CDR2 is YYEEEE in the germline V gene. CDR3 amino acids: CASSLVGQTSYEQYF. CDR3 DNA sequence: TGTGCCAGCAGCTTGGTGGGACAGACCTCCTACGAGCAGTACTTC.

This clone was seen a handful of times. The chain couples TRBV5-4 to TRBJ2-7; TRBD1 might be the D (7 bases). The CDR3 has 16 residues. Trimming left V 4 bases short and J 1 base short, with 18 bases between. The germline CDR1 and CDR2 sequences are SGHNT and YYREEE (reference sequence). The CDR3 protein is CASSDPGGGRSYEQYF. The CDR3 region has the DNA TGTGCCAGCAGCGACCCAGGGGGAGGTAGGTCCTACGAGCAGTACTTC.

This clone was seen a single time. This chain joins TRBV28 and TRBJ1-2, with 7 bases lining up with TRBD1. In germline, CDR1 is MDHEN, CDR2 SYDVKM. This CDR3 is 13 amino acids long. V lost 7 bases, J lost 6 bases, and 8 bases stayed unmatched. The CDR3 loop is CASTTDRVHGYTF. For the CDR3, the DNA is TGTGCCAGCACCACCGACAGGGTCCATGGCTACACCTTC.

This chain uses TRBV7-8 with TRBJ2-1, with 9 bases identical to TRBD1. Unmatched junction bases numbered 6, after V lost 1 base and J lost 8 bases. Germline-derived CDR1 and CDR2 are SGHVS and FQNEAQ. The CDR3 has 15 amino acids. CDR3 protein: CASSLEITGGYEQFF. CDR3 coding DNA: TGTGCCAGCAGCTTAGAGATAACAGGGGGCTATGAGCAGTTCTTC.

This clone turned up a few times. The chain joins TRBV2 to TRBJ2-3, with 7 bases that match TRBD1. V lost 6 bases and J lost 14; bases outside the gene matches: 11. CDR3 size: 12 residues. Looked up from germline, CDR1 is SNHLY and CDR2 is FYNNEI. Here the CDR3 DNA reads TGTGCCAGCAGGGCCCTTTGGGCAGGGGGGTATTTT. It encodes CASRALWAGGYF. The variable domain in full, with the rest retrieved from reference TRBV2 and TRBJ2-3, is EPEVTQTPSHQVTQMGQEVILRCVPISNHLYFYWYRQILGQKVEFLVSFYNNEISEKSEIFDDQFSVERPDGSNFTLKIRSTKLEDSAMYFCASRALWAGGYFGPGTRLTVL.

This clone was seen a handful of times. The V gene is TRBV6-6, the J gene TRBJ1-5, with D hard to call. Deletions cut 6 bases from V and 7 bases from J, with 7 bases between. From germline, CDR1 is MNHNY and CDR2 SVGAGI (reference sequence). The CDR3 contains 11 residues. CDR3 region: CASRENQPQHF. The CDR3, as DNA: TGTGCCAGCAGGGAGAACCAGCCCCAGCATTTT.

This clone was seen once. CDR3 amino acids: CASSLVGQNYGYTF. Here the CDR3 DNA reads TGTGCCAGCAGCTTGGTAGGACAGAACTATGGCTACACCTTC. The rearrangement links TRBV5-6 to TRBJ1-2, with D possibly matching TRBD1 (6 bases). The CDR3 length is 14 residues. Germline CDR1 is SGHDT and CDR2 is YYEEEE. V was cut by 0 bases and J by 2 bases, with 8 bases left in between.

The chain carries TRBV10-3 and TRBJ2-7, with D maybe TRBD1 (6 bases). The length of the CDR3 is 13 residues. In germline, CDR1 is ENHRY, CDR2 SYGVKD. Trimming removed 2 bases from V and 5 bases from J, with 10 bases in between. CDR3 bases: TGTGCCATCAGTGAGGCACAGGGCAACGAGCAGTACTTC. Its translation: CAISEAQGNEQYF.

This clone was seen a few times. The J gene is TRBJ1-2, the V gene TRBV6-5; D is unclear. This CDR3 is 14 amino acids long. With 5 bases removed from V and 4 bases from J, the gap between germline ends came to 14 bases. The germline gives CDR1 MNHEY, CDR2 SVGAGI. The CDR3 sequence: CASSLAQAGYGYTF. The CDR3 DNA reads as TGTGCCAGCAGTCTGGCTCAGGCAGGCTATGGCTACACCTTC.

This clone was seen once. One end of the junction is discordant with germline, which a read error may explain. The genes are TRBV5-4 and TRBJ1-2, with 12 bases identical to TRBD1. This CDR3 contains 13 residues. The germline V gene encodes CDR1 SGHNT and CDR2 YYREEE (reference sequence). The chain's CDR3 is CASSLGTGGGYTF. DNA of the CDR3: TGTGCCAGCAGTTTGGGGACAGGGGGCGGCTACACCTTC.

A word on this clone: Relative to the germline gene, one junction end is altered; a read error may explain this. The V and J genes are TRBV2 and TRBJ1-6; D not resolved. The CDR3 totals 16 residues. The V gene's germline CDR1 is SNHLY and CDR2 FYNNEI. The chain's CDR3 is CASSAPHSSYNSPLHF. CDR3 bases: TGTGCCAGCAGTGCCCCACATAGCTCCTATAATTCGCCCCTCCACTTT. The full variable domain, with the rest looked up from reference TRBV2 and TRBJ1-6, is EPEVTQTPSHQVTQMGQEVILRCVPISNHLYFYWYRQILGQKVEFLVSFYNNEISEKSEIFDDQFSVERPDGSNFTLKIRSTKLEDSAMYFCASSAPHSSYNSPLHFGNGTRLTVT.

The chain has TRBV7-8 and TRBJ2-7; no clear D gene. With 5 bases removed from V and 2 bases from J, the gap between germline ends came to 13 bases. There are 14 residues in the CDR3. Germline CDR1 and CDR2: SGHVS and FQNEAQ. DNA for the CDR3: TGTGCCAGCAGCCCCTGGGCCCTAACCTACGAGCAGTACTTC. Its protein product is CASSPWALTYEQYF.

The rearrangement uses TRBV5-6 and TRBJ1-2; possible D gene TRBD1, 6 bases. CDR1 is SGHDT and CDR2 is YYEEEE in the germline V gene. The V gene lost 5 bases and the J gene lost 3 bases, with 11 bases spanning the gap. The CDR3 loop spans 13 amino acids. The CDR3 sequence: CASSLQGHYGYTF. CDR3 nucleotide sequence: TGTGCCAGCAGTTTACAGGGCCACTATGGCTACACCTTC.

This clone was seen a handful of times. The chain carries TRBV13 and TRBJ1-6; 8 bases line up with TRBD1. Trimming cost V 6 bases and J 7 bases; bases outside gene matches: 5. The CDR3 spans 14 residues. Germline V gene data show CDR1 as PRHDT and CDR2 as FYEKMQ (reference sequence). For the CDR3, the DNA is TGTGCCAGCAGACCGGGACAGGTCAATTCACCCCTCCACTTT. The encoded protein is CASRPGQVNSPLHF.

The J gene is TRBJ1-5, the V gene TRBV18; the D gene is possibly TRBD1 (5 bases). V was pared by 6 bases and J by 4 bases, with 10 bases between. This CDR3 has 13 residues. The germline gives CDR1 KGHSH, CDR2 LQKENI. CDR3 bases: TGTGCCAGCTCTCGACAGCTAAATCAGCCCCAGCATTTT. This sequence encodes CASSRQLNQPQHF.

The rearrangement links TRBV6-4 to TRBJ1-6; maybe TRBD1 (5 bases). Trimming left V 5 bases short and J 9 bases short, with 20 bases between. From germline, CDR1 is MRHNA and CDR2 SNTAGT. The CDR3 length is 16 residues. The CDR3 DNA reads as TGTGCCAGCAGTCCTACGGGACTCTTTAGCGGTTCACCCCTCCACTTT. It yields the protein CASSPTGLFSGSPLHF.

J is TRBJ2-2 and V is TRBV18, with TRBD1 matching over 10 bases. V was clipped by 8 bases and J by 6 bases; unmatched bases: 6. In germline, CDR1 is KGHSH, CDR2 LQKENI. This CDR3 is built from 14 residues. CDR3 protein: CASPRQGAAGELFF. The CDR3 DNA is TGTGCCAGCCCGAGACAGGGGGCGGCCGGGGAGCTGTTTTTT.

The chain uses TRBV4-1 and TRBJ2-7; perhaps TRBD1 as D (6 bases). Germline CDR1 is MGHRA and CDR2 is YSYEKL. The ends were cut back, 3 bases at V and 6 bases at J, with 15 bases in the middle. This CDR3 is built from 14 residues. The CDR3 coding sequence is TGCGCCAGCAGCCAGCCGATACAGGGCCGCGAGCAGTACTTC. Translation gives CASSQPIQGREQYF.

V gene TRBV4-1 combines with J gene TRBJ2-2; D might be TRBD2 (6 bases). Germline V CDR1 and CDR2: MGHRA, YSYEKL. Trimming left V 1 base short and J 5 bases short, with 14 bases between. The CDR3 spans 16 residues. CDR3 nucleotide sequence: TGCGCCAGCAGCCAAGCGCGGGGAGGAGAAACCGGGGAGCTGTTTTTT. It specifies CASSQARGGETGELFF.

J is TRBJ1-5 and V is TRBV29-1; tentative D call: TRBD1 (6 bases). The CDR3 contains 13 residues. Germline CDR1 is SQVTM and CDR2 is ANQGSEA. The V and J ends lost 3 bases and 6 bases respectively, with 12 bases between them. CDR3 in amino acids: CSVEYRVGQPQHF. The CDR3 DNA reads as TGCAGCGTTGAGTACAGGGTGGGTCAGCCCCAGCATTTT. The variable domain in full, completed from reference TRBV29-1 and TRBJ1-5, reads SAVISQKPSRDICQRGTSLTIQCQVDSQVTMMFWYRQQPGQSLTLIATANQGSEATYESGFVIDKFPISRPNLTFSTLTVSNMSPEDSSIYLCSVEYRVGQPQHFGDGTRLSIL.